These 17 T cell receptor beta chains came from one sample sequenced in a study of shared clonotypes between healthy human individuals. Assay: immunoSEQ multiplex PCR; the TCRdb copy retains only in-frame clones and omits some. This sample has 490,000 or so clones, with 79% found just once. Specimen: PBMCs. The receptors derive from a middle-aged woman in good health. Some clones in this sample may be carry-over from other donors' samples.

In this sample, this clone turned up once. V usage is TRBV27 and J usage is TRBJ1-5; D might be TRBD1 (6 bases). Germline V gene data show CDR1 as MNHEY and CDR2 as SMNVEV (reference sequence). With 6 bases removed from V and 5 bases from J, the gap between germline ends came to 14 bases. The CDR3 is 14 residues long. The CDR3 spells CASRTGTPDQPQHF. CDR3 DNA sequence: TGTGCCAGCAGAACGGGGACACCGGATCAGCCCCAGCATTTT.

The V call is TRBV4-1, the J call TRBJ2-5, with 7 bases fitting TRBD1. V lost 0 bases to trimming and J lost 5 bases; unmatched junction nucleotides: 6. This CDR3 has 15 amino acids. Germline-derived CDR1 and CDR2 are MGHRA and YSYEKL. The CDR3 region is CASSQDRRGWETQYF. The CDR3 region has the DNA TGCGCCAGCAGCCAAGACCGCAGGGGGTGGGAGACCCAGTACTTC.

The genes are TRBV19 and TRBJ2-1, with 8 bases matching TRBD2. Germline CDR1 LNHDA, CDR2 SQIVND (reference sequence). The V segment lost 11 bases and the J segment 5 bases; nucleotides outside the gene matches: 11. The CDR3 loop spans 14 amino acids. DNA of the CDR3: TGTGCCGCAAAAAGCGGGAGCGATAACAATGAGCAGTTCTTC. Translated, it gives CAAKSGSDNNEQFF.

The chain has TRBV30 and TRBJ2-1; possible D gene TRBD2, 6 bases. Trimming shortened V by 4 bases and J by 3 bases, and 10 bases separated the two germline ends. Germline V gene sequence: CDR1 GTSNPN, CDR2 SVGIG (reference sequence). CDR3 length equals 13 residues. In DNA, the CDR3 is TGTGCCTGGACGGAGGGTAGCTACAATGAGCAGTTCTTC. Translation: CAWTEGSYNEQFF.

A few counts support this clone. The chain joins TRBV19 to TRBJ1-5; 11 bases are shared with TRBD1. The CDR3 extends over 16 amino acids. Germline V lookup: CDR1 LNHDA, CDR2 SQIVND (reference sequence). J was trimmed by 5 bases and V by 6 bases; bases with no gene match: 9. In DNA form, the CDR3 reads TGTGCCAGTAGCGGAGTAACGGGACAGGGGGATCAGCCCCAGCATTTT. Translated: CASSGVTGQGDQPQHF.

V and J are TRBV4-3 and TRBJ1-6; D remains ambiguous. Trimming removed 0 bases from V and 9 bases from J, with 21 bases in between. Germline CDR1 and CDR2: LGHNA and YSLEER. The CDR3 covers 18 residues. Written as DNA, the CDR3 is TGCGCCAGCAGCCAAGATTTAGGAGGGCTTAGTCGTGGTTCACCCCTCCACTTT. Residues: CASSQDLGGLSRGSPLHF.

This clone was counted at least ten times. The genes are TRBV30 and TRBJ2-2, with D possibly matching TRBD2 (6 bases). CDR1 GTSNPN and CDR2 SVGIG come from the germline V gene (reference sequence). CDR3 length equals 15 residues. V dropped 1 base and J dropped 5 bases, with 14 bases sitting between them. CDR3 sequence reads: CAWSGSSRDTGELFF. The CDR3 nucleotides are TGTGCCTGGAGTGGCAGCTCGCGGGATACCGGGGAGCTGTTTTTT. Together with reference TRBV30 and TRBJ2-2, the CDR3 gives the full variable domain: SQTIHQWPATLVQPVGSPLSLECTVEGTSNPNLYWYRQAAGRGLQLLFYSVGIGQISSEVPQNLSASRPQDRQFILSSKKLLLSDSGFYLCAWSGSSRDTGELFFGEGSRLTVL.

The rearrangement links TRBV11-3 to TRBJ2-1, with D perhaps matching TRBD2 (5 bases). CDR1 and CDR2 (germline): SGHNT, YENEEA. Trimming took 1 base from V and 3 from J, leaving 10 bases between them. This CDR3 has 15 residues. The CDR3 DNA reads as TGTGCCAGCAGCTTAGGGCTAGCTAGCTACAATGAGCAGTTCTTC. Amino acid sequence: CASSLGLASYNEQFF.

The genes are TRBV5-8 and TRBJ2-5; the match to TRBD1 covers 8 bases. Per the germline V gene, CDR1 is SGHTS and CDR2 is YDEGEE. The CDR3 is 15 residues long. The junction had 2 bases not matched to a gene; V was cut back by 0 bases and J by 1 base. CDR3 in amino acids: CASSLGDRSQETQYF. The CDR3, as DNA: TGTGCCAGCAGCTTGGGGGACAGGAGCCAAGAGACCCAGTACTTC.

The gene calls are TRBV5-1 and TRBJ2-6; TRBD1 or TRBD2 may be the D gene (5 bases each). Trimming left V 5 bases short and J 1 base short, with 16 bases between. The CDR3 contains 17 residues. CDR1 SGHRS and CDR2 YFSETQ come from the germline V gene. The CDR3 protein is CASRREGQGSGANVLTF. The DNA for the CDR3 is TGCGCCAGCAGGCGCGAGGGGCAGGGTTCTGGGGCCAACGTCCTGACTTTC.

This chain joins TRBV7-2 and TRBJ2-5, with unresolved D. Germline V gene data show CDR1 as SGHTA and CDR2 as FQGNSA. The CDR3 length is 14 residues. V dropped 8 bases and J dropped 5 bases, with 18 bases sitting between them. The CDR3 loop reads CASRTFPLGETQYF. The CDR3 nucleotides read TGTGCCAGCCGCACCTTCCCCCTGGGGGAGACCCAGTACTTC.

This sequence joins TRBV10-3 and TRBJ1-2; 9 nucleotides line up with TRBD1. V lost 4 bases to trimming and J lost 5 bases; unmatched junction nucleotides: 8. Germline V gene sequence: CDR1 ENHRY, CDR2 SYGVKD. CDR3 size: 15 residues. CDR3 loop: CAISGRDRDFYGYTF. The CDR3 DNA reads TGTGCCATCAGTGGCCGGGACAGGGATTTTTATGGCTACACCTTC.

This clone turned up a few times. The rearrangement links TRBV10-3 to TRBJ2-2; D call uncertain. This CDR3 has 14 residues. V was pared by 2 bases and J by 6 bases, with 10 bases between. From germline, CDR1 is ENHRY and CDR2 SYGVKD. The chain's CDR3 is CAISEHSTSGELFF. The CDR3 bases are TGTGCCATCAGTGAGCACTCAACGTCCGGGGAGCTGTTTTTT.

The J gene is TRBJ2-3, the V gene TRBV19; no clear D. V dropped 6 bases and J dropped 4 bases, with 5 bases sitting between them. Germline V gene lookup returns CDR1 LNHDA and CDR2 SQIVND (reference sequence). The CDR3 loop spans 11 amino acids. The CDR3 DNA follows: TGTGCCAGTAGAGATGCAGATACGCAGTATTTT. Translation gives CASRDADTQYF.

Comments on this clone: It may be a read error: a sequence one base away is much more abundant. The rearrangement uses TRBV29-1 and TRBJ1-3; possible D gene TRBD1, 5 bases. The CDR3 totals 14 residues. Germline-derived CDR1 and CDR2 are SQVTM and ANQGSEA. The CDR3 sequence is CSVNVGGTGNTTYF. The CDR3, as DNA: TGCAGCGTTAATGTTGGGGGGACGGGAAACACCACATATTTT.

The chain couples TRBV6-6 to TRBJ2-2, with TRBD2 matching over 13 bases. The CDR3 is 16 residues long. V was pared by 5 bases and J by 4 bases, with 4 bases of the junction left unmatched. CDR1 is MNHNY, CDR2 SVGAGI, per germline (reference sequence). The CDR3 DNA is TGTGCCAGCAGTATAGGACTAGCGGGAGTCACCGGGGAGCTGTTTTTT. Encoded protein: CASSIGLAGVTGELFF.

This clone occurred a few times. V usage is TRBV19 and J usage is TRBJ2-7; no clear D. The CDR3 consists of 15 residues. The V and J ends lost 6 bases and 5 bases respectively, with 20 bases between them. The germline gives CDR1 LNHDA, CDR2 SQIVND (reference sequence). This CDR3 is CASSRSPQPTDEQYF. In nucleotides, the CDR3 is TGTGCCAGTAGCCGGAGTCCTCAGCCTACCGACGAGCAGTACTTC.